These 11 T cell receptor beta chains share one sample of origin, sequenced in a study of blood T cell repertoires in COVID-19. The repertoire was sequenced with immunoSEQ multiplex PCR; TCRdb's copy has only in-frame clones and lacks some. The table lists 150,000 to 200,000 clones, under 85% of them singletons. The sample comprised peripheral blood. The origin of the receptors is a man aged 55-75 years with active or convalescent COVID-19.

This clone occurred once. The chain joins TRBV5-1 to TRBJ1-2; TRBD1 is a possible D gene (5 bases). Germline V gene lookup returns CDR1 SGHRS and CDR2 YFSETQ. The length of the CDR3 is 14 residues. V was pared by 4 bases and J by 5 bases, with 15 bases between. The CDR3 reads CASSPGEGLYGYTF. The CDR3, as DNA: TGCGCCAGCAGCCCCGGGGAGGGGCTTTATGGCTACACCTTC.

The rearrangement uses TRBV18 and TRBJ2-7; 14 bases align to TRBD2. CDR1 and CDR2 from the germline V gene are KGHSH and LQKENI. The CDR3 is made up of 17 amino acids. Germline trimming cut 3 bases from V and 3 bases from J; bases unmatched to any gene: 7. The CDR3 nucleotides are TGTGCCAGCTCACCGAGTGCCGGACTAGCGGGGGGCTACGAGCAGTACTTC. Encoded protein: CASSPSAGLAGGYEQYF.

The chain joins TRBV3-1 (or the pseudogene TRBV3-2) to TRBJ1-4; D is perhaps TRBD1 (6 bases). The V end lost 3 bases, the J end lost 8 bases, and 13 bases lay between the germline ends. There are 14 residues in the CDR3. Germline assignment: CDR1 LGHDT and CDR2 YNNKEL (reference sequence). The CDR3 sequence: CASSQGRGREKLFF. The CDR3 bases are TGTGCCAGCAGCCAGGGCAGGGGTCGAGAAAAACTGTTTTTT.

The CDR3 here is CASGTGTSFTDTQYF. In DNA form, the CDR3 reads TGTGCCAGCGGGACCGGGACTAGCTTCACAGATACGCAGTATTTT. The V gene is TRBV11-2, the J gene TRBJ2-3, with 9 bases lining up with TRBD2. Unmatched junction bases numbered 8, after V lost 8 bases and J lost 2 bases. The germline V gene has CDR1 SGHAT and CDR2 FQNNGV. The CDR3 totals 15 residues.

V gene TRBV7-9 combines with J gene TRBJ2-1, with 9 bases fitting TRBD2. Unmatched junction bases numbered 8, after V lost 5 bases and J lost 0 bases. CDR1 is SEHNR and CDR2 is FQNEAQ in the germline V gene (reference sequence). The CDR3 is made up of 17 amino acids. The CDR3 nucleotides read TGTGCCAGCAGCCCCCTCAGCGGGAGGAGCTCCTACAATGAGCAGTTCTTC. This codes for CASSPLSGRSSYNEQFF.

The chain is built from TRBV6-5 and TRBJ1-2, with D hard to call. V shed 4 bases and J shed 5 bases, with 11 bases lying between them. The V gene's germline CDR1 is MNHEY and CDR2 SVGAGI. CDR3 length: 13 residues. The CDR3 region is CASSSGPGYGYTF. The CDR3 nucleotides read TGTGCCAGCAGTTCCGGTCCGGGGTATGGCTACACCTTC.

The chain joins TRBV4-3 to TRBJ1-5; 8 bases fit TRBD1. Germline CDR1 LGHNA, CDR2 YSLEER. V gave up 6 bases and J gave up 2 bases; unmatched junction bases: 6. This CDR3 comprises 15 residues. The CDR3 DNA is TGCGCCAGCAGTCTGGACAGGGCGGGCAATCAGCCCCAGCATTTT. Encoded protein: CASSLDRAGNQPQHF.

This clone was counted between two and nine times. The V gene is TRBV19, the J gene TRBJ1-5, with D possibly matching TRBD1 (5 bases). Germline-derived CDR1 and CDR2 are LNHDA and SQIVND (reference sequence). The V end lost 3 bases, the J end lost 7 bases, and 10 bases lay between the germline ends. This CDR3 has 13 amino acids. CDR3 sequence (DNA): TGTGCCAGTAGTATGGGCAGGGAACAGCCCCAGCATTTT. Translated: CASSMGREQPQHF.

This chain connects TRBV15 to TRBJ2-1, with TRBD2 identical over 14 bases. CDR1 is LNHNV, CDR2 YYDKDF, per germline (reference sequence). V was clipped by 4 bases and J by 15 bases; unmatched bases: 8. This CDR3 comprises 14 residues. The CDR3 loop reads CATSTRTSGRPLFF. CDR3 bases: TGTGCCACCAGCACGAGGACTAGCGGGAGGCCCCTGTTCTTC.

The gene calls are TRBV28 and TRBJ2-2, with TRBD1 matching over 7 bases. CDR1 is MDHEN, CDR2 SYDVKM, per germline. V lost 6 bases and J lost 5; bases outside the gene matches: 9. The CDR3 runs 15 residues. CDR3 sequence: CASRSMTGLTGELFF. The CDR3 DNA is TGTGCCAGCAGGTCAATGACAGGGTTGACCGGGGAGCTGTTTTTT.

The J gene is TRBJ2-1, the V gene TRBV4-1, with D perhaps TRBD1 (6 bases). Germline CDR1 is MGHRA and CDR2 is YSYEKL. Trimming took off 4 bases at V and 3 bases at J, with 13 bases between the two ends. CDR3 length: 15 residues. The CDR3 spells CASSRPTGIYNEQFF. DNA for the CDR3: TGCGCCAGCAGCCGGCCCACAGGGATCTACAATGAGCAGTTCTTC.